A selection of T cell receptor beta chains follows, all from one sample in a study of patients and donors after allogeneic stem cell transplantation. TCRdb independently ran MiXCR on the RT-PCR reads; one entry per CDR3 protein. The table includes some 200,000 distinct CDR3 sequences, 40% to 45% detected once. Sequencing was done on a sample of blood, either unsorted or a sorted T cell fraction (not recorded which). The receptors derive from a human donor who was either an allogeneic HSCT recipient or a stem cell or donor lymphocyte infusion donor (not recorded which). It is not recorded whose cells these are; they may come from a transplant donor. Each CDR3 is given with its conserved first and last residue.

TRBV27,13,CASSLSAYNEQFF
TRBV27,12,CASANVGRQAFF
TRBV27,13,CASSITGVTEAFF
TRBV27,14,CASSPTGDHQPQHF
TRBV15,15,CATSRDRSRGETQYF
TRBV5-1,17,CASSFGPPGQTHQPQHF
TRBV29-1,12,CSFGQPRGTQYF
TRBV4-3,12,CASSQAGTEAFF
TRBV28,14,CASSSDRGLSPLHF
TRBV30,14,CAWSFYSFQETQYF
TRBV6-5,19,CASSSPGLAGGSSYNEQFF
TRBV9,16,CASSVDAGGFNQPQHF
TRBV11-2,14,CASSLGGEPETQYF
TRBV29-1,12,CSQSTVDNEQFF
TRBV12-3/TRBV12-4,13,CASSIAVQYEQYF
TRBV29-1,15,CSVEGTSGTYNEQFF
TRBV28,15,CASTLTGGANYGYTF
TRBV7-9,15,CASSSRWDDLQPQHF
TRBV20-1,14,CSAQREGGTGELFF
TRBV5-8,16,CASSLTHALGGTEAFF
TRBV6-5,14,CASSYEGANYGYTF
TRBV12-3/TRBV12-4,14,CASSTGTHYNEQFF
TRBV3-1,18,CASRSGGMGTANTRELFF
TRBV12-3/TRBV12-4,17,CASSLVTSSGPNNEQFF
TRBV5-4,19,CASSVLTGGAGFRTGELFF
TRBV27,14,CASSLSGTANVLTF
TRBV6-1,15,CASSERARDNYGYTF
TRBV5-1,14,CASSLSRVNTEAFF
TRBV5-1,16,CASSEYNRRRVYGYTF
TRBV29-1,14,CSVLQGGLTDTQYF
TRBV4-2,15,CASSQERAGVYEQFF
TRBV7-6,17,CASSLEGGGRITDTQYF
TRBV28,13,CASSLSLGNGYTF
TRBV11-2,13,CASSLAWDNEQFF
TRBV5-1,15,CASSLHGQGLETQYF
TRBV29-1,13,CSAGGQFAAEAFF
TRBV7-9,16,CASSLYLALVNTEAFF
TRBV29-1,13,CSVASSGANVLTF
TRBV5-6,13,CASSLRGVYEQYF
TRBV7-3,14,CASRPQDRSHGYTF
TRBV12-3/TRBV12-4,15,CASSPPAGWRNTIYF
TRBV5-1,14,CATAPRAMNTEAFF
TRBV5-6,12,CASSLLDREQYF
TRBV5-5,17,CASSTAGTDIFTDTQYF
TRBV12-3/TRBV12-4,18,CASSFYGTGRLFNYGYTF
TRBV24-1,16,CATSDPGQGNYSPLHF
TRBV4-1,13,CASSQELAYEQYF
TRBV12-3/TRBV12-4,16,CASSDGLAGGYNEQFF
TRBV7-9,17,CASSLAPSGSLNTEAFF
TRBV20-1,15,CSAGGAASGANVLTF
TRBV11-2,15,CASSRTGGGNTEAFF
TRBV12-3/TRBV12-4,14,CASSWDRGDYGYTF
TRBV29-1,16,CSVEWGQGRFNYGYTF